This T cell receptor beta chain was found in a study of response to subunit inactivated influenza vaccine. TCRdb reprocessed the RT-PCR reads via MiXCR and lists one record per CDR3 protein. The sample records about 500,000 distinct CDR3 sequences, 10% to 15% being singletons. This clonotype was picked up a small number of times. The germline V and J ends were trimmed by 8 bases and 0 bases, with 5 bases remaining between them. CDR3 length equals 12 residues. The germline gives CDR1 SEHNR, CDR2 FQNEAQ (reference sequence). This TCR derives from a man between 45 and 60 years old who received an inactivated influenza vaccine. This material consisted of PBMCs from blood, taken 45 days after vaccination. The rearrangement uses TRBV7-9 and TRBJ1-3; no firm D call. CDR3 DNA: TGTGCCAGCTTCAACTCTGGAAACACCATATATTTT. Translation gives CASFNSGNTIYF. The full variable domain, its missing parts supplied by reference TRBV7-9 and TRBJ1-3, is DTGVSQNPRHKITKRGQNVTFRCDPISEHNRLYWYRQTLGQGPEFLTYFQNEAQLEKSRLLSDRFSAERPKGSFSTLEIQRTEQGDSAMYLCASFNSGNTIYFGEGSWLTVV.